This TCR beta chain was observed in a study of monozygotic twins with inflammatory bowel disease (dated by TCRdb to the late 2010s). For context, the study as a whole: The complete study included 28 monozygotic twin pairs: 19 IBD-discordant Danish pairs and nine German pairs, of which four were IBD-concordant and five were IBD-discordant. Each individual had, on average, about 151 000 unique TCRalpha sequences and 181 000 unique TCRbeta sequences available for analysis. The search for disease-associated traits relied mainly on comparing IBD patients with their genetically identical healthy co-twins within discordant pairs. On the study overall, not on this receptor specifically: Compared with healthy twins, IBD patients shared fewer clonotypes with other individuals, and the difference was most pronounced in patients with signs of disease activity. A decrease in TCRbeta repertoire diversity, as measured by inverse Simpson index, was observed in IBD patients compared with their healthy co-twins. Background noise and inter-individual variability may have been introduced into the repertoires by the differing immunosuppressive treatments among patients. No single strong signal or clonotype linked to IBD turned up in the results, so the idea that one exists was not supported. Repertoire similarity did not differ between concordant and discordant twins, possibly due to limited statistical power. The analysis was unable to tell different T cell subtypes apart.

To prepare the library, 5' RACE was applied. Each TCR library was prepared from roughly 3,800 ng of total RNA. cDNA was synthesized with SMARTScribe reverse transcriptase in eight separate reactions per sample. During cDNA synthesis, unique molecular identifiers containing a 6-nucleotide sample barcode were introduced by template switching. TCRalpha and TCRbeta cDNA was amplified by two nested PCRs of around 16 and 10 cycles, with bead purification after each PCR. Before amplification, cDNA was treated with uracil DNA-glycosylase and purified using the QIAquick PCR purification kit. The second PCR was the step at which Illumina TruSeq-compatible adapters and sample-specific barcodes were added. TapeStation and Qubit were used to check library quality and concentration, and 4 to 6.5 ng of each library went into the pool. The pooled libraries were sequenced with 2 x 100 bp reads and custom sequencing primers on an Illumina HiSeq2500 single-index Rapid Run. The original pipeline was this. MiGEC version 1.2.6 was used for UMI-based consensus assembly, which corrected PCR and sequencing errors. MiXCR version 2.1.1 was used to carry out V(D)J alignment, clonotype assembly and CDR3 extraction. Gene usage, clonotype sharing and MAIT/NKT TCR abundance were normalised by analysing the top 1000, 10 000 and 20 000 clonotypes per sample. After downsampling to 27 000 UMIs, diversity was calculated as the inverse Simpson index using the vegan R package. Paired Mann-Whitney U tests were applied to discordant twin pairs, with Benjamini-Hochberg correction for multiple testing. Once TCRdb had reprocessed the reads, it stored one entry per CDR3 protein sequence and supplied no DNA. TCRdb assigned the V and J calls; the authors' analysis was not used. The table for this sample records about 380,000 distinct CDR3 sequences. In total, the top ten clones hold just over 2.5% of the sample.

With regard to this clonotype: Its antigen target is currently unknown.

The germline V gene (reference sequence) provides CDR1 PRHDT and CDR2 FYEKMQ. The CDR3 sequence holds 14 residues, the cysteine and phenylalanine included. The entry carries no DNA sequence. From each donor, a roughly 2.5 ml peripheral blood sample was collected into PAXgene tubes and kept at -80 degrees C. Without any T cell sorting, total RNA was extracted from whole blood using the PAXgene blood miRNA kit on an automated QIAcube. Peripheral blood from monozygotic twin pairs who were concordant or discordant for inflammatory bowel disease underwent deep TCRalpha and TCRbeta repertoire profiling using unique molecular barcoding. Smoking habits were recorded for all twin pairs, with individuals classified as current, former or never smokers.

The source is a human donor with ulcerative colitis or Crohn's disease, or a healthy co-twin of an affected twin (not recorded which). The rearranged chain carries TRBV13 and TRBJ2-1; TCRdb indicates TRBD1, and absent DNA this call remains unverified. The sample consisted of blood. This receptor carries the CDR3 CASSLGGGKNEQFF.